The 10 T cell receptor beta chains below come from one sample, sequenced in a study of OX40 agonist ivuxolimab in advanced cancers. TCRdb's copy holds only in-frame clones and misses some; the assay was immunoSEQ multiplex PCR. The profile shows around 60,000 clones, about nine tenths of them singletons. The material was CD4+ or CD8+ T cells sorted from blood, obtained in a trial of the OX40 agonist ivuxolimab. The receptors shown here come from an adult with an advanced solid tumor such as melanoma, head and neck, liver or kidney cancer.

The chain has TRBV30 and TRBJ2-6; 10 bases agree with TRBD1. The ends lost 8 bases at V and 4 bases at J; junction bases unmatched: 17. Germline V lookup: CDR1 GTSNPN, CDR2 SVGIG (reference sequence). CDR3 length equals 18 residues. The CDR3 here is CARTLTPGQGSGANVLTF. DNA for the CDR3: TGTGCCCGGACTCTAACCCCGGGACAGGGGTCAGGGGCCAACGTCCTGACTTTC.

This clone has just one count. This chain's CDR3 is CAISESGGQGILYNEQFF. The CDR3 DNA reads as TGTGCCATCAGTGAGTCGGGGGGACAGGGAATCTTGTACAATGAGCAGTTCTTC. The J gene is TRBJ2-1, the V gene TRBV10-3; 9 bases map to TRBD1. The CDR3 is 18 amino acids. The germline V gene has CDR1 ENHRY and CDR2 SYGVKD. Trimming cost V 0 bases and J 4 bases; bases outside gene matches: 10.

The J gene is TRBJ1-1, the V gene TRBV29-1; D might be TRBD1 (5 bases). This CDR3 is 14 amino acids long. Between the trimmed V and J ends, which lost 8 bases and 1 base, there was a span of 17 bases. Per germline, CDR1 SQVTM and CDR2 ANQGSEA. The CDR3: CSIPRGGTNTEAFF. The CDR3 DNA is TGCAGCATCCCCCGGGGGGGGACGAACACTGAAGCTTTCTTT.

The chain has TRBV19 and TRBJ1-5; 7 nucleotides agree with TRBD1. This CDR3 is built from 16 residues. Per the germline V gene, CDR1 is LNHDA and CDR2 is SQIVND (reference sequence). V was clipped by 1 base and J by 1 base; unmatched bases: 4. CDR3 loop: CASSIVVGQSNQPQHF. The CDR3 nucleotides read TGTGCCAGTAGTATAGTCGTGGGACAGAGCAATCAGCCCCAGCATTTT.

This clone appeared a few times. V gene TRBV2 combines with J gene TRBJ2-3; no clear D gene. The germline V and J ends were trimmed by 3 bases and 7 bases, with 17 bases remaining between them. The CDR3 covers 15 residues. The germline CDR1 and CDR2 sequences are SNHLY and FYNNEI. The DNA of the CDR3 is TGTGCCAGCAGTGACAGGATTGGTGGTGGGTATACGCAGTATTTT. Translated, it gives CASSDRIGGGYTQYF.

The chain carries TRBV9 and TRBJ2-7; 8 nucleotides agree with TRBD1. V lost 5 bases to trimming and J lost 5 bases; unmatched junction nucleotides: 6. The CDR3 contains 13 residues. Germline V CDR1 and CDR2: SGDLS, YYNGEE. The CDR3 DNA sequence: TGTGCCAGCAGTAGGACAGGGCTCGACGAGCAGTACTTC. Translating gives CASSRTGLDEQYF.

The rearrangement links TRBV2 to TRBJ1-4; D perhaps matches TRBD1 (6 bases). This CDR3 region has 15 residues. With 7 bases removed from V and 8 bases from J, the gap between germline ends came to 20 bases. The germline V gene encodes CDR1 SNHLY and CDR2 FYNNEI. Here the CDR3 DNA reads TGTGCCAGCAACGATTTCGGGACATCGGGGGAAAAACTGTTTTTT. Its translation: CASNDFGTSGEKLFF.

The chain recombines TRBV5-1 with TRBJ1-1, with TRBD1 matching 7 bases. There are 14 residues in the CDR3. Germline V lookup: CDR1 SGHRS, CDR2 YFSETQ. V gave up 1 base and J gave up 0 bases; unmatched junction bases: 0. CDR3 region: CASSLTGVNTEAFF. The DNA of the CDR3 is TGCGCCAGCAGCTTGACAGGGGTGAACACTGAAGCTTTCTTT.

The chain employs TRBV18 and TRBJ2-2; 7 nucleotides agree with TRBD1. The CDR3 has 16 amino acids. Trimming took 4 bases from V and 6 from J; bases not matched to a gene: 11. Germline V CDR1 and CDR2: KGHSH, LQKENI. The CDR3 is CASSLPTGRISGELFF. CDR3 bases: TGTGCCAGCTCACTTCCGACAGGGAGAATCTCCGGGGAGCTGTTTTTT. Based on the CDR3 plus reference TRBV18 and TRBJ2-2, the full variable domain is NAGVMQNPRHLVRRRGQEARLRCSPMKGHSHVYWYRQLPEEGLKFMVYLQKENIIDESGMPKERFSAEFPKEGPSILRIQQVVRGDSAAYFCASSLPTGRISGELFFGEGSRLTVL.

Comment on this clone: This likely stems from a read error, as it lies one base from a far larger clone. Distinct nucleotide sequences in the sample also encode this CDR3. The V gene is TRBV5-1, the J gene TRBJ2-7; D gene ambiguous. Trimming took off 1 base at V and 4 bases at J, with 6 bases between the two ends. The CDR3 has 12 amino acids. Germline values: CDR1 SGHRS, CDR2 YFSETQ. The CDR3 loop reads CASSLSSYEQYF. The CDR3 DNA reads TGCGCCAGCAGCTTGTCCTCGTACGAGCAGTACTTC.